This T cell receptor (beta chain) is drawn from a study of blood T cell repertoires in COVID-19. Study information: PBMCs, B-cell-depleted T cells, or T cells provided the cDNA or gDNA that made up the material.

CDR1 SGHRS and CDR2 YFSETQ come from the germline V gene. J was trimmed by 1 base and V by 0 bases; bases with no gene match: 4. The CDR3 consists of 16 residues. Per the study methods: The assay estimated nucleated cells by amplifying reference gene primers. Clones were sequenced by immunoSEQ multiplex PCR, and TCRdb holds only the in-frame ones, with some missing. The DNA was the basis for D and trimming; V, J and clone size are from that table. The sample contains around 200,000 clones, roughly 90% of which appear only once. The TCR sequence derives from a man younger than 35 with active or convalescent COVID-19. Sequencing input: peripheral blood. The chain combines TRBV5-1 with TRBJ1-2; 9 bases match TRBD1. This CDR3 is CASSLDGTGNNYGYTF. CDR3 nucleotide sequence: TGCGCCAGCAGCTTGGATGGGACAGGGAATAACTATGGCTACACCTTC. Full variable domain (missing parts from reference TRBV5-1 and TRBJ1-2): KAGVTQTPRYLIKTRGQQVTLSCSPISGHRSVSWYQQTPGQGLQFLFEYFSETQRNKGNFPGRFSGRQFSNSRSEMNVSTLELGDSALYLCASSLDGTGNNYGYTFGSGTRLTVV.